This TCR beta chain appears in the sequencing data of a study of graft-versus-host responses after intestinal transplantation. Study-wide context: Recipients were given multivisceral, liver-intestinal, or isolated intestinal transplants. Anti-thymocyte globulin induction was given to all recipients, followed by tacrolimus and steroids for around three years. Overall study findings and caveats: After transplant, early declines in HvG clones were associated with peak levels of circulating GvH clones. Researchers found GvH clones in recipient marrow, and some showed up first in ileum or blood.

The CDR3 runs to 15 residues. Trimming shortened V by 5 bases and J by 2 bases, and 17 bases separated the two germline ends. The germline gives CDR1 GTSNPN, CDR2 SVGIG (reference sequence). For this clone: Its antigen is undetermined.

Some clones are missing from TCRdb's copy, which holds only in-frame ones; the method was immunoSEQ multiplex PCR. The sample records about 96,000 clones, just under 95% being singletons. This clonotype was obtained from a human donor who received an intestinal transplant. The gene calls are TRBV30 and TRBJ2-3, with D possibly TRBD2 on 5 matching bases. The sample was unstimulated CD4+ T cells sorted from spleen or lymph node cells, taken before intestinal transplant. The CDR3 DNA is TGTGCCTGGGGTCCCTCTGGACTGTTCACAGATACGCAGTATTTT. Its protein product is CAWGPSGLFTDTQYF.